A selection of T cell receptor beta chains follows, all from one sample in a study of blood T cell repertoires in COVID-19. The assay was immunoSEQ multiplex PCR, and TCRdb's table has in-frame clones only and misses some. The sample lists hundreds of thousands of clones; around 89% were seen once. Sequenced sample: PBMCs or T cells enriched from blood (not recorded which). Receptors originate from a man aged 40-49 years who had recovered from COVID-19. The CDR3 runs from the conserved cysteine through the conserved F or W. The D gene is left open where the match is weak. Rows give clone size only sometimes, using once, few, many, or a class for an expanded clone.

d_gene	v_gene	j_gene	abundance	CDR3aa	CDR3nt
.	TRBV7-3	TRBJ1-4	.	CASSLNGGASEKLFF	TGTGCCAGCAGCTTAAATGGCGGGGCCAGCGAAAAACTGTTTTTT
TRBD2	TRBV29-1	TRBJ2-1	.	CSFGLAGVNEQFF	TGCAGCTTCGGACTAGCGGGAGTTAATGAGCAGTTCTTC
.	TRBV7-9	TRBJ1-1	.	CASSPREGSWQAFF	TGTGCCAGCAGCCCCCGGGAGGGCTCCTGGCAAGCTTTCTTT
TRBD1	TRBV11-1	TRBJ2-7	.	CASSFGKTGGVYEQYF	TGTGCCAGCAGCTTTGGAAAAACAGGGGGCGTCTACGAGCAGTACTTC
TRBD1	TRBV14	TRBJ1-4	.	CASSQVQGVGEKLFF	TGTGCCAGCAGCCAAGTTCAGGGGGTCGGCGAAAAACTGTTTTTT
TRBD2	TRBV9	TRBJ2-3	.	CASSPLTSGSYTQYF	TGTGCCAGCAGCCCCTTGACTAGCGGGAGTTATACGCAGTATTTT
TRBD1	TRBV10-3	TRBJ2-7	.	CAISSSPGTGVQYF	TGTGCCATCAGTTCTAGTCCCGGGACAGGAGTGCAGTACTTC
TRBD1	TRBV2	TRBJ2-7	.	CAIRTGDSYEQYF	TGTGCCATCAGGACAGGGGACTCCTACGAGCAGTACTTC
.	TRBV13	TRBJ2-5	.	CASSFRSGEKETQYF	TGTGCCAGCAGCTTTCGCAGCGGTGAGAAAGAGACCCAGTACTTC
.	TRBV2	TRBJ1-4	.	CASSWTVNEKLFF	TGTGCCAGCAGTTGGACAGTTAATGAAAAACTGTTTTTT
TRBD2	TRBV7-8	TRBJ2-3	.	CASSHRELAGGPWADTQYF	TGTGCCAGCAGCCACCGGGAGCTAGCGGGAGGGCCGTGGGCAGATACGCAGTATTTT
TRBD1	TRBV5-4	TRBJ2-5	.	CASTDRGLETQYF	TGTGCCAGTACTGACAGGGGGCTGGAGACCCAGTACTTC
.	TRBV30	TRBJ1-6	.	CAWSGKSGFSPLHF	TGTGCCTGGAGTGGCAAATCAGGGTTTTCACCCCTCCACTTT
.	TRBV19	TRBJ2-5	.	CASSITVDSLGETQYF	TGTGCCAGTAGTATTACGGTGGACTCCCTCGGGGAGACCCAGTACTTC
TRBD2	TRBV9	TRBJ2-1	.	CASSVVSGSYNEQFF	TGTGCCAGCAGCGTAGTTAGCGGGAGTTACAATGAGCAGTTCTTC
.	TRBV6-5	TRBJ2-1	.	CASSPGGLVDEQFF	TGTGCCAGCAGCCCCGGCGGGCTAGTGGATGAGCAGTTCTTC
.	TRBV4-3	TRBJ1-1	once	CASSQDRENTEAFF	TGCGCCAGCAGCCAAGACAGGGAGAACACTGAAGCTTTCTTT
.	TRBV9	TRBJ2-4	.	CASSVGGKNIQYF	TGTGCCAGCAGCGTAGGAGGCAAAAACATTCAGTACTTC
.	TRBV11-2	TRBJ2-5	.	CASSTTGVSGGEETQYF	TGTGCCAGCAGTACCACGGGAGTAAGTGGGGGAGAAGAGACCCAGTACTTC
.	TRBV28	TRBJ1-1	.	CASSLSLTGVREAFF	TGTGCCAGCAGTTTAAGCTTGACCGGGGTCCGGGAAGCTTTCTTT
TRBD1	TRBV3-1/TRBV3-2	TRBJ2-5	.	CASSRNRGPETQYF	TGTGCCAGCAGCCGTAACAGGGGGCCAGAGACCCAGTACTTC
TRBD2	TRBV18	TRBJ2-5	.	CASSTTSGGESETQYF	TGTGCCAGCTCAACGACTAGCGGGGGGGAGAGTGAGACCCAGTACTTC
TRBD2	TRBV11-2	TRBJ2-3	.	CASSLVGGDYITQYF	TGTGCCAGCAGCTTAGTAGGAGGGGACTACATTACGCAGTATTTT
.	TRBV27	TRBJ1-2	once	CASSLGGEGIYGYTF	TGTGCCAGCAGTTTGGGTGGGGAGGGTATCTATGGCTACACCTTC
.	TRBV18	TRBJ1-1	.	CASSPSEGIRTEAFF	TGTGCCAGCTCACCATCGGAGGGGATCCGCACTGAAGCTTTCTTT
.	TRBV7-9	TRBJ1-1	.	CASSRSFTDTEAFF	TGTGCCAGCAGCCGAAGTTTTACGGACACTGAAGCTTTCTTT
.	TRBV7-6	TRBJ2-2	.	CASSLSGLQSTGELFF	TGTGCCAGCAGCTTGTCGGGACTCCAGAGCACCGGGGAGCTGTTTTTT
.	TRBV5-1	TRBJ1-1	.	CASSLATGRTEAFF	TGCGCCAGCAGCTTGGCCACAGGGCGCACTGAAGCTTTCTTT
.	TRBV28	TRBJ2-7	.	CASISGTTYEQYF	TGTGCCAGCATCTCCGGGACAACCTACGAGCAGTACTTC
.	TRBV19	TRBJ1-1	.	CAVLRDRTEAFF	TGTGCCGTCTTGAGGGATCGGACTGAAGCTTTCTTT
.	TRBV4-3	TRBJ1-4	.	CASSRQLGRSGEKLFF	TGCGCCAGCAGCCGCCAACTAGGTCGGTCAGGCGAAAAACTGTTTTTT
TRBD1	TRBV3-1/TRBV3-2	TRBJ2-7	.	CATVSPGQPSEQYF	TGTGCCACCGTAAGTCCGGGACAGCCATCAGAGCAGTACTTC
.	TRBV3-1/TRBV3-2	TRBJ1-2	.	CASSHQQRAYNYGYTF	TGTGCCAGCAGCCATCAGCAGAGGGCTTATAACTATGGCTACACCTTC
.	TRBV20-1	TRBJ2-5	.	CSASTVTGQPFQETQYF	TGCAGTGCTAGTACGGTCACAGGCCAACCCTTCCAAGAGACCCAGTACTTC
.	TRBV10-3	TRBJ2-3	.	CAISDPQGSTDTQYF	TGTGCCATCAGTGATCCTCAGGGGAGCACAGATACGCAGTATTTT
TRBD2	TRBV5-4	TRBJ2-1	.	CASSRTGSGSSYNEQFF	TGTGCCAGCAGCCGAACGGGTAGCGGGAGCTCCTACAATGAGCAGTTCTTC
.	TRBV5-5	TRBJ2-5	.	CASSRKQGAETQYF	TGTGCCAGCAGCCGAAAACAGGGAGCAGAGACCCAGTACTTC
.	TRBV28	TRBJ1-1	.	CASRGPNTEAFF	TGTGCCAGCAGGGGCCCGAACACTGAAGCTTTCTTT
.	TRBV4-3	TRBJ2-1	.	CASSRTENNEQFF	TGCGCCAGCAGCCGTACAGAGAACAATGAGCAGTTCTTC
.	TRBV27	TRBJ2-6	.	CASRLQDSRAGANVLTF	TGTGCCAGCAGACTGCAGGACAGCCGAGCTGGGGCCAACGTCCTGACTTTC
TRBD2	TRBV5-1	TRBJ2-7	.	CASSFELAGDEQYF	TGCGCCAGCAGCTTTGAATTAGCGGGAGACGAGCAGTACTTC